This T cell receptor (beta chain) was captured in a study of blood T cell repertoires in COVID-19. Study-wide context: From the United States, Italy and Spain came samples of acute and convalescent COVID-19. Nucleic acid was either cDNA or gDNA, and it came from T cells, B-cell-depleted T cells, or PBMCs.

How the authors handled the data: Quantification of nucleated cells was approximated via reference gene primer amplification. This table comes from immunoSEQ multiplex PCR, and its TCRdb copy is limited to in-frame clones, with some not included. The DNA was the basis for D and trimming; V, J and clone size are from that table. The table has more than 25,000 clones, about 90% seen once. This CDR3 spans 13 amino acids. V lost 6 bases to trimming and J lost 7 bases; unmatched junction nucleotides: 4. The germline V gene encodes CDR1 LNHDA and CDR2 SQIVND (reference sequence). The sequence derives from a man aged 65 to 85 with active or convalescent COVID-19. Sample: peripheral blood. The V and J genes are TRBV19 and TRBJ1-5, with 9 bases fitting TRBD1. The CDR3, as DNA: TGTGCCAGTAGCGGGACAGGGCAACAGCCCCAGCATTTT. It encodes CASSGTGQQPQHF.